This record covers a single T cell receptor (beta chain). This entry belongs to a study of T cell changes during pregnancy in multiple sclerosis. The germline CDR1 and CDR2 sequences are SGHTA and FQGNSA. Trimming took off 4 bases at V and 5 bases at J, with 11 bases between the two ends. The CDR3 has 13 residues. Profiling relied on immunoSEQ multiplex PCR, and the TCRdb table lists in-frame clones only, not all of them. Of more than 65,000 clones in the sample, about 91% are singletons; the top ten hold 2% to 2.5%. The input for sequencing was peripheral blood, taken in the first trimester of pregnancy. V usage is TRBV7-2 and J usage is TRBJ1-1; D may be TRBD1 (5 bases). The receptor was isolated from a female donor with multiple sclerosis, enrolled in a pregnancy study. This CDR3 reads CASSSRGDTEAFF. In nucleotides, the CDR3 is TGTGCCAGCAGCTCAAGGGGCGATACTGAAGCTTTCTTT.